A single count supports the clone carrying this T cell receptor (beta chain). The antigen is unknown. The donors, healthy adults who were HIV-negative, had experienced no recent acute infections or vaccinations. Nashville, Tennessee was home to all donors, who were Caucasian adults. The sample originates from a study of shared clonotypes between healthy human individuals. Study as a whole: Researchers drew samples from two women and three men aged 18 to 49.

Using immunoSEQ multiplex PCR, the repertoire was profiled, and TCRdb retains in-frame clones only, with some absent. This sample has under 2.5 million clones, with 85% to 95% found just once. Germline loops: CDR1 SEHNR, CDR2 FQNEAQ (reference sequence). CDR3 size: 13 residues. The ends were cut back, 10 bases at V and 0 bases at J, with 10 bases in the middle. General study findings and limits: Estimated clonotype richness was generally higher in naive than memory subsets.

The rearrangement links TRBV7-9 to TRBJ2-1; no clear D gene. The sequencing sample was made of naive CD4+ T cells from PBMCs. Subset given: CD45RA+ positively selected. The clonotype comes from a man aged 18 to 30 in good health. Some clones in this sample may be carry-over from other donors' samples. CDR3 loop: CATPLGSYNEQFF. CDR3 in DNA: TGTGCCACCCCATTGGGCTCCTACAATGAGCAGTTCTTC.